The 23 T cell receptor beta chains below all came from one sample that was sequenced in a study of T cell responses to AZD1222 COVID-19 vaccine. Clones were sequenced by immunoSEQ multiplex PCR, and TCRdb holds only the in-frame ones, with some missing. The table shows about 180,000 clones, with around 89% occurring only once. The sequencing used peripheral blood, collected 28 days after the second dose of the MenACWY control vaccine. The receptors derive from an adult who received the MenACWY meningococcal vaccine as a control.

The chain combines TRBV6-5 with TRBJ2-1; D gene ambiguous. Looked up from germline, CDR1 is MNHEY and CDR2 is SVGAGI. This CDR3 comprises 15 residues. Trimming removed 2 bases from V and 5 bases from J, with 13 bases in between. The CDR3 sequence is CASSYLRFGHNEQFF. The CDR3 DNA reads as TGTGCCAGCAGTTACCTCCGGTTCGGACACAATGAGCAGTTCTTC.

The CDR3 protein is CASSHYGRAGEQFF. Here the CDR3 DNA reads TGTGCCAGCAGCCACTATGGACGGGCGGGGGAGCAGTTCTTC. The chain is built from TRBV7-2 and TRBJ2-1; TRBD2 might be the D (6 bases). This CDR3 is built from 14 residues. V dropped 5 bases and J dropped 10 bases, with 18 bases sitting between them. Germline V gene sequence: CDR1 SGHTA, CDR2 FQGNSA.

The V and J genes are TRBV15 and TRBJ2-1; no firm D call. V lost 4 bases and J 2 bases, leaving 0 bases between the germline ends. The CDR3 totals 11 residues. The V gene's germline CDR1 is LNHNV and CDR2 YYDKDF (reference sequence). The CDR3 DNA sequence: TGTGCCACCAGCACCTACAATGAGCAGTTCTTC. Protein product: CATSTYNEQFF.

V is TRBV18 and J is TRBJ1-5, with TRBD1 as a possible D gene (5 bases). The V end lost 3 bases, the J end lost 6 bases, and 9 bases lay between the germline ends. The CDR3 extends over 13 amino acids. Germline lookup yields CDR1 KGHSH and CDR2 LQKENI. The CDR3 sequence is CASSPIGVQPQHF. The DNA of the CDR3 is TGTGCCAGCTCACCGATAGGGGTTCAGCCCCAGCATTTT.

This clone was observed a single time. CDR3 nucleotide sequence: TGTGCCAGCAGCCGGGGGAGGGGAACAACTGAAGCTTTCTTT. This gives the protein CASSRGRGTTEAFF. This rearrangement joins TRBV5-4 to TRBJ1-1; a possible D gene is TRBD1 (5 bases). This CDR3 is built from 14 residues. Germline assignment: CDR1 SGHNT and CDR2 YYREEE (reference sequence). With 4 bases removed from V and 5 bases from J, the gap between germline ends came to 15 bases.

As DNA, the CDR3 is TGTGCCAGCAGCGCCCACGGACAGGGAGAGACCCAGTACTTC. This sequence encodes CASSAHGQGETQYF. J is TRBJ2-5 and V is TRBV27, with 8 positions matching TRBD1. The CDR3 is 14 residues long. V lost 6 bases, J lost 4 bases, and 7 bases stayed unmatched. Germline V gene lookup returns CDR1 MNHEY and CDR2 SMNVEV (reference sequence).

This chain connects TRBV4-3 to TRBJ1-5, with 7 bases matching TRBD1. CDR1 and CDR2 (germline): LGHNA, YSLEER. The V segment lost 0 bases and the J segment 6 bases; nucleotides outside the gene matches: 14. The length of the CDR3 is 18 residues. The chain's CDR3 is CASSQDWGLGRGAQPQHF. In nucleotides, the CDR3 is TGCGCCAGCAGCCAAGATTGGGGACTAGGCAGGGGGGCTCAGCCCCAGCATTTT.

This clone was detected once. The J gene is TRBJ2-5, the V gene TRBV18; D is ambiguous. CDR1 and CDR2 from the germline V gene are KGHSH and LQKENI. The CDR3 totals 14 residues. The V and J ends lost 0 bases and 1 base respectively, with 6 bases between them. CDR3 sequence (DNA): TGTGCCAGCTCACCACCGTACGGCCAAGAGACCCAGTACTTC. Encoded protein: CASSPPYGQETQYF.

J is TRBJ1-1 and V is TRBV5-6; no firm D call. V shed 1 base and J shed 1 base, with 5 bases lying between them. The germline gives CDR1 SGHDT, CDR2 YYEEEE. The CDR3 has 13 residues. The CDR3 nucleotides are TGTGCCAGCAGCTTGTTAGGGAACACTGAAGCTTTCTTT. Translated: CASSLLGNTEAFF.

This chain links TRBV14 with TRBJ1-3; 10 bases map to TRBD1. V was clipped by 4 bases and J by 0 bases; unmatched bases: 12. CDR3 size: 19 residues. Germline V CDR1 and CDR2: SGHDN, FVKESK. CDR3 coding DNA: TGTGCCAGCAGCCCCTATAGACAGGGGGCCTCTATCTCTGGAAACACCATATATTTT. It translates to CASSPYRQGASISGNTIYF.

The J gene is TRBJ2-7, the V gene TRBV9; D not resolved. The germline V gene encodes CDR1 SGDLS and CDR2 YYNGEE. The length of the CDR3 is 9 residues. This chain's CDR3 is CWPVYEQYF. CDR3 bases: TGTTGGCCAGTCTACGAGCAGTACTTC.

This chain joins TRBV29-1 and TRBJ2-3, with D uncertain. V dropped 4 bases and J dropped 2 bases, with 13 bases sitting between them. Germline CDR1 and CDR2: SQVTM and ANQGSEA. CDR3 length: 14 amino acids. The CDR3 region is CSVGVTHNTDTQYF. CDR3 coding DNA: TGCAGCGTTGGGGTAACCCACAACACAGATACGCAGTATTTT.

This chain uses TRBV21-1 with TRBJ1-1; TRBD1, the table's D call, lacks a check against the DNA. TRBV21-1 is a pseudogene segment. There are 16 residues in the CDR3. For the CDR3, the DNA is TGTGCCAGCAGCATTGGACAGGGGGCGTGCTACACTGAAGCTTTCTTT. The encoded protein is CASSIGQGACYTEAFF.

The J gene is TRBJ2-5, the V gene TRBV19; tentatively, D is TRBD2 (6 bases). Per the germline V gene, CDR1 is LNHDA and CDR2 is SQIVND (reference sequence). The CDR3 runs to 14 residues. Trimming stripped 5 bases from V and 1 base from J, with 11 bases between. This CDR3 reads CASSGGLLQETQYF. CDR3 nucleotides: TGTGCCAGTAGTGGTGGACTACTCCAAGAGACCCAGTACTTC.

V usage is TRBV7-2 and J usage is TRBJ1-6; 7 bases fit TRBD1. J gave up 8 bases and V 6 bases, and 7 bases lay outside the gene matches. CDR1 SGHTA and CDR2 FQGNSA come from the germline V gene. CDR3 length: 14 amino acids. The CDR3 loop is CASSSQGKHSPLHF. As DNA, the CDR3 is TGTGCCAGCAGTTCACAGGGGAAGCATTCACCCCTCCACTTT. Using reference TRBV7-2 and TRBJ1-6 for the parts outside the CDR3, the full variable domain is GAGVSQSPSNKVTEKGKDVELRCDPISGHTALYWYRQSLGQGLEFLIYFQGNSAPDKSGLPSDRFSAERTGGSVSTLTIQRTQQEDSAVYLCASSSQGKHSPLHFGNGTRLTVT.

The CDR3 bases are TGTGCCAGCAGTTTGAGGGACGGATTAACAGATACGCAGTATTTT. This translates into CASSLRDGLTDTQYF. V usage is TRBV27 and J usage is TRBJ2-3; D assignment may be TRBD1 or TRBD2 (5 bases each). The V gene's germline CDR1 is MNHEY and CDR2 SMNVEV (reference sequence). The CDR3 is 15 residues long. Trimming cost V 3 bases and J 3 bases, with 13 bases left between them.

This clone came up once. This rearrangement joins TRBV18 to TRBJ2-7, with D perhaps TRBD1 (5 bases). The CDR3 extends over 14 amino acids. Trimming stripped 0 bases from V and 3 bases from J, with 9 bases between. From germline, CDR1 is KGHSH and CDR2 LQKENI. The CDR3 coding sequence is TGTGCCAGCTCACCACCGGCCAGGGTCTACGAGCAGTACTTC. This codes for CASSPPARVYEQYF.

This chain uses TRBV7-8 with TRBJ2-2; 8 bases align to TRBD2. Germline V lookup: CDR1 SGHVS, CDR2 FQNEAQ. The CDR3 totals 15 residues. J lost 16 bases, V lost 1 base, and 14 bases had no gene match. This CDR3 is CASSLESPAGDGPFF. CDR3 nucleotide sequence: TGTGCCAGCAGCTTAGAGAGCCCAGCGGGAGATGGTCCGTTTTTT.

The chain joins TRBV28 to TRBJ1-5; tentatively, D is TRBD1 (5 bases). Trimming cost V 4 bases and J 7 bases, with 17 bases left between them. CDR1 is MDHEN, CDR2 SYDVKM, per germline. The CDR3 runs to 15 residues. The DNA for the CDR3 is TGTGCCAGCAGTTCATACTCGCAGGGAGGGCAGCCCCAGCATTTT. Translating it yields CASSSYSQGGQPQHF.

This chain links TRBV20-1 with TRBJ2-3; D is uncertain. V lost 3 bases and J lost 0, with 13 bases in between. Germline V gene lookup returns CDR1 DFQATT and CDR2 SNEGSKA (reference sequence). The length of the CDR3 is 15 residues. The CDR3 reads CSASIPRTSTDTQYF. CDR3 coding DNA: TGCAGTGCTAGTATACCACGAACTAGCACAGATACGCAGTATTTT.

The CDR3 reads CSVESKDTIYF. The CDR3 DNA follows: TGCAGCGTTGAAAGCAAGGACACCATATATTTT. This chain connects TRBV29-1 to TRBJ1-3, with D unresolved. Germline assignment: CDR1 SQVTM and CDR2 ANQGSEA. V lost 2 bases, J lost 8 bases, and 7 bases lay in between. The CDR3 has 11 amino acids.

V gene TRBV6-2 or TRBV6-3 combines with J gene TRBJ2-2; D uncertain. This CDR3 spans 14 amino acids. The germline gives CDR1 MNHEY, CDR2 SVGEGT. V shed 1 base and J shed 0 bases, with 3 bases lying between them. The CDR3 spells CASSYYPNTGELFF. The CDR3 coding sequence is TGTGCCAGCAGTTACTACCCGAACACCGGGGAGCTGTTTTTT.

V and J are TRBV11-2 and TRBJ2-3, with 8 bases matching TRBD2. The CDR3 has 15 amino acids. J was trimmed by 0 bases and V by 3 bases; bases with no gene match: 2. Germline V gene sequence: CDR1 SGHAT, CDR2 FQNNGV. CDR3 coding DNA: TGTGCCAGCAGCTTCCTAGCGGGTAGCACAGATACGCAGTATTTT. Translating gives CASSFLAGSTDTQYF. The full variable domain, completed using reference TRBV11-2 and TRBJ2-3, is EAGVAQSPRYKIIEKRQSVAFWCNPISGHATLYWYQQILGQGPKLLIQFQNNGVVDDSQLPKDRFSAERLKGVDSTLKIQPAKLEDSAVYLCASSFLAGSTDTQYFGPGTRLTVL.